The next 27 T cell receptor beta chains were all read from a single sample in a study of blood T cell repertoires in COVID-19. Sequenced by immunoSEQ multiplex PCR; TCRdb stores in-frame clones only, minus some. The sample holds about 380,000 clones, 88% seen once. The sample comprised PBMCs or T cells enriched from blood (not recorded which). Receptors were obtained from a woman in her late teens or twenties who had recovered from COVID-19.

This rearrangement joins TRBV12-5 to TRBJ1-2, with D unresolved. Germline V gene sequence: CDR1 LGHNT, CDR2 FRNRAP. V lost 1 base to trimming and J lost 4 bases, with 13 bases between them. CDR3 size: 15 residues. The CDR3 DNA is TGTGCTAGTGGTTTGGGGGGAGGGTCGAGCTATGGCTACACCTTC. Amino acid sequence: CASGLGGGSSYGYTF.

The rearrangement links TRBV9 to TRBJ1-1; 7 bases match TRBD1. CDR3 length: 13 amino acids. The germline gives CDR1 SGDLS, CDR2 YYNGEE. The V gene end was trimmed by 2 bases and the J gene end by 7 bases; junction bases not matched to a gene: 5. CDR3 sequence reads: CASSVTGSDEAFF. For the CDR3, the DNA is TGTGCCAGCAGCGTGACAGGGTCGGATGAAGCTTTCTTT.

The chain uses TRBV4-1 and TRBJ2-7; D gene ambiguous. This CDR3 is built from 14 residues. V shed 4 bases and J shed 0 bases, with 10 bases lying between them. The germline CDR1 and CDR2 sequences are MGHRA and YSYEKL. The DNA for the CDR3 is TGCGCCAGCAGCCCCCTATTGAGCTCCTACGAGCAGTACTTC. Translation: CASSPLLSSYEQYF.

This clone has just one count. V is TRBV7-9 and J is TRBJ2-1; TRBD2 is a possible D gene (7 bases). The V end lost 4 bases, the J end lost 7 bases, and 20 bases lay between the germline ends. Germline loops: CDR1 SEHNR, CDR2 FQNEAQ (reference sequence). The CDR3 has 16 residues. Here the CDR3 DNA reads TGTGCCAGCAGCTATCCCCCTGGGGGGGCCACAAATGAGCAGTTCTTC. The encoded protein is CASSYPPGGATNEQFF.

The CDR3 reads CASSPPRVRSYEQYF. The CDR3 coding sequence is TGTGCCAGCTCACCACCCAGGGTTAGATCCTACGAGCAGTACTTC. V is TRBV18 and J is TRBJ2-7, with D perhaps matching TRBD1 (5 bases). The V gene lost 0 bases and the J gene lost 1 base, with 10 bases spanning the gap. Germline CDR1 is KGHSH and CDR2 is LQKENI. The CDR3 totals 15 residues.

The chain carries TRBV28 and TRBJ2-3; tentative D call: TRBD1 (5 bases). The CDR3 is 14 residues long. CDR1 and CDR2 from the germline V gene are MDHEN and SYDVKM. The V and J ends lost 9 bases and 11 bases respectively, with 24 bases between them. Written as DNA, the CDR3 is TGTGCCAGTAAGGGCAGGTCGCTCACAGGTGGGCAGTATTTT. Protein sequence: CASKGRSLTGGQYF. The full variable domain, in which reference TRBV28 and TRBJ2-3 provide the parts outside the CDR3, is DVKVTQSSRYLVKRTGEKVFLECVQDMDHENMFWYRQDPGLGLRLIYFSYDVKMKEKGDIPEGYSVSREKKERFSLILESASTNQTSMYLCASKGRSLTGGQYFGPGTRLTVL.

V is TRBV2 and J is TRBJ1-1; a possible D gene is TRBD1 (5 bases). From germline, CDR1 is SNHLY and CDR2 FYNNEI. The CDR3 has 13 residues. The V end lost 6 bases, the J end lost 5 bases, and 13 bases lay between the germline ends. The CDR3 coding sequence is TGTGCCAGCAGAGGAGAGGGGAGGACTGAAGCTTTCTTT. It encodes CASRGEGRTEAFF.

V is TRBV5-1 and J is TRBJ1-2; no firm D call. This CDR3 has 16 amino acids. Germline V gene lookup returns CDR1 SGHRS and CDR2 YFSETQ. The V end lost 0 bases, the J end lost 4 bases, and 16 bases lay between the germline ends. The CDR3 loop reads CASSLESSGLGYGYTF. The CDR3 coding sequence is TGCGCCAGCAGCTTGGAATCGTCAGGACTGGGCTATGGCTACACCTTC.

V and J are TRBV7-8 and TRBJ1-2; tentative D call: TRBD1 (5 bases). V lost 5 bases, J lost 6 bases, and 16 bases lay in between. The germline V gene has CDR1 SGHVS and CDR2 FQNEAQ. The CDR3 is 14 amino acids. DNA for the CDR3: TGTGCCAGCAGCGTCGACAGAAAATCTGATGGCTACACCTTC. Translation gives CASSVDRKSDGYTF.

V usage is TRBV5-1 and J usage is TRBJ2-7; 11 bases match TRBD1. V was pared by 0 bases and J by 1 base, with 3 bases of the junction left unmatched. The CDR3 has 16 residues. Germline V gene lookup returns CDR1 SGHRS and CDR2 YFSETQ. In DNA, the CDR3 is TGCGCCAGCAGCTTGGAGGGACAGGGGGGTTCCTACGAGCAGTACTTC. Translated, it gives CASSLEGQGGSYEQYF.

The genes are TRBV10-2 and TRBJ2-3; 7 bases match TRBD1. V shed 4 bases, J shed 5 bases, and the junction held 3 bases outside the gene matches. Looked up from germline, CDR1 is WSHSY and CDR2 is SAAADI. CDR3 size: 13 residues. The CDR3 nucleotides are TGCGCCAGCAGTGGTACAGGGGTAGATACGCAGTATTTT. This translates into CASSGTGVDTQYF.

The rearrangement joins TRBV27 to TRBJ1-5; no firm D call. Deletions cut 5 bases from V and 2 bases from J, with 16 bases between. Germline lookup yields CDR1 MNHEY and CDR2 SMNVEV (reference sequence). CDR3 length: 16 residues. The chain's CDR3 is CASSRTSSRGNQPQHF. As DNA, the CDR3 is TGTGCCAGCAGTAGAACCTCCTCGAGGGGCAATCAGCCCCAGCATTTT.

The genes are TRBV12-5 and TRBJ1-2; D is perhaps TRBD1 (5 bases). V was cut by 0 bases and J by 4 bases, with 9 bases left in between. Germline V gene data show CDR1 as LGHNT and CDR2 as FRNRAP. The CDR3 has 14 amino acids. Here the CDR3 reads CASGLVPTAYGYTF. For the CDR3, the DNA is TGTGCTAGTGGTTTGGTACCGACAGCCTATGGCTACACCTTC. The full variable domain, rest sourced from reference TRBV12-5 and TRBJ1-2, is DARVTQTPRHKVTEMGQEVTMRCQPILGHNTVFWYRQTMMQGLELLAYFRNRAPLDDSGMPKDRFSAEMPDATLATLKIQPSEPRDSAVYFCASGLVPTAYGYTFGSGTRLTVV.

This clone was seen a single time. This CDR3 is also generated by other DNA sequences in the sample. The rearrangement joins TRBV28 to TRBJ1-6; TRBD1 matches 8 bases. The germline V gene has CDR1 MDHEN and CDR2 SYDVKM. The CDR3 has 15 residues. Unmatched junction bases numbered 5, after V lost 5 bases and J lost 5 bases. CDR3 protein: CASSLVDRDNSPLHF. As DNA, the CDR3 is TGTGCCAGCAGTCTCGTGGACAGGGATAATTCACCCCTCCACTTT.

The rearrangement links TRBV24-1 to TRBJ2-3, with D perhaps TRBD2 (5 bases). Trimming left V 9 bases short and J 4 bases short, with 13 bases between. The germline CDR1 and CDR2 sequences are KGHDR and SFDVKD. CDR3 length: 13 residues. CDR3 residues: CATRTRRSDTQYF. CDR3 DNA sequence: TGTGCCACCCGGACTCGGAGATCAGATACGCAGTATTTT.

This clone showed up just a few times. V and J are TRBV4-3 and TRBJ1-1, with D perhaps matching TRBD1 (6 bases). This CDR3 has 13 residues. Trimming took 7 bases from V and 4 from J, leaving 13 bases between them. In germline, CDR1 is LGHNA, CDR2 YSLEER. CDR3 in amino acids: CASTKGGGTEAFF. The CDR3 DNA sequence: TGCGCCAGCACCAAGGGGGGGGGCACTGAAGCTTTCTTT.

V and J are TRBV9 and TRBJ1-1, with D possibly matching TRBD1 (6 bases). The CDR3 has 14 amino acids. Germline values: CDR1 SGDLS, CDR2 YYNGEE. V was cut by 0 bases and J by 5 bases, with 11 bases left in between. CDR3 DNA sequence: TGTGCCAGCAGCGTAGGGCCAGGGGCAACTGAAGCTTTCTTT. It encodes CASSVGPGATEAFF.

This clone was counted a single time. The rearrangement uses TRBV11-2 and TRBJ2-7; D possibly corresponds to TRBD2 (6 bases). The CDR3 sequence is 15 residues long. V gave up 5 bases and J gave up 3 bases, with 17 bases separating them. From germline, CDR1 is SGHAT and CDR2 FQNNGV. The CDR3 reads CASSPSRRVDYEQYF. In DNA, the CDR3 is TGTGCCAGCAGCCCCAGTAGGAGGGTGGACTACGAGCAGTACTTC.

The rearrangement links TRBV3-1 (or the pseudogene TRBV3-2) to TRBJ2-3, with TRBD1 matching 10 bases. Looked up from germline, CDR1 is LGHDT and CDR2 is YNNKEL (reference sequence). The CDR3 runs to 19 residues. The V segment lost 3 bases and the J segment 4 bases; nucleotides outside the gene matches: 16. This chain's CDR3 is CASSHQPRGTGAVPDTQYF. Here the CDR3 DNA reads TGTGCCAGCAGCCATCAACCGAGGGGGACAGGGGCGGTCCCAGATACGCAGTATTTT.

The chain uses TRBV7-3 and TRBJ1-2; 8 positions match TRBD1. Germline loops: CDR1 SGHTA, CDR2 FQGTGA. The length of the CDR3 is 13 residues. Trimming removed 4 bases from V and 8 bases from J; junction bases left unmatched: 6. The CDR3 protein is CASSSDREGGYTF. CDR3 in DNA: TGTGCCAGCAGCTCGGACAGGGAGGGCGGCTACACCTTC.

This rearrangement joins TRBV4-2 to TRBJ1-1; maybe TRBD1 (6 bases). V dropped 7 bases and J dropped 6 bases, with 15 bases sitting between them. Germline V lookup: CDR1 LGHNA, CDR2 YNFKEQ. There are 13 residues in the CDR3. For the CDR3, the DNA is TGTGCCAGCACCCCTACAAACAGGGCTGAAGCTTTCTTT. This codes for CASTPTNRAEAFF.

The CDR3: CASSGTPTVGDTQYF. The CDR3 nucleotides read TGCGCCAGCAGCGGAACCCCTACAGTGGGAGATACGCAGTATTTT. The chain employs TRBV5-1 and TRBJ2-3; D is unclear. The length of the CDR3 is 15 residues. CDR1 and CDR2 from the germline V gene are SGHRS and YFSETQ. V was trimmed by 4 bases and J by 5 bases, leaving 17 bases between them.

The rearrangement uses TRBV18 and TRBJ1-6; D gene unclear. The CDR3 loop spans 17 amino acids. Germline V gene lookup returns CDR1 KGHSH and CDR2 LQKENI. Trimming cost V 6 bases and J 4 bases, with 19 bases left between them. CDR3 coding DNA: TGTGCCAGCTCTTTAATCGGGAGGGAGGTGTATAATTCACCCCTCCACTTT. Translating it yields CASSLIGREVYNSPLHF.

The chain links TRBV30 to TRBJ1-3, with D unclear. Looked up from germline, CDR1 is GTSNPN and CDR2 is SVGIG (reference sequence). V was trimmed by 0 bases and J by 1 base, leaving 16 bases between them. The CDR3 is 17 residues long. CDR3 in amino acids: CAWSVKPGRWSGNTIYF. The CDR3 nucleotides are TGTGCCTGGAGTGTTAAACCAGGTCGTTGGTCTGGAAACACCATATATTTT.

This chain uses TRBV7-9 with TRBJ2-7; TRBD2 agrees at 7 bases. This CDR3 contains 15 residues. Germline V gene lookup returns CDR1 SEHNR and CDR2 FQNEAQ (reference sequence). Germline trimming cut 5 bases from V and 0 bases from J; bases unmatched to any gene: 7. Written as DNA, the CDR3 is TGTGCCAGCAGCCCGCGCGGCGGGGGCTCCTACGAGCAGTACTTC. Translation gives CASSPRGGGSYEQYF.

The rearrangement links TRBV7-2 to TRBJ2-5; tentative D call: TRBD1 (5 bases). Germline CDR1 is SGHTA and CDR2 is FQGNSA. V was clipped by 1 base and J by 9 bases, with 12 bases between them. This CDR3 is built from 13 residues. CDR3 nucleotides: TGTGCCAGCAGCTTAGGACAGTCATCGGCCCAGTACTTC. Translating gives CASSLGQSSAQYF.

CDR3 protein: CASRTSLNTEAFF. In DNA form, the CDR3 reads TGTGCCAGCAGAACATCTTTGAACACTGAAGCTTTCTTT. The chain employs TRBV5-5 and TRBJ1-1; D unclear. Germline V gene data show CDR1 as SGHKS and CDR2 as YYEKEE (reference sequence). V was shortened by 5 bases and J by 0 bases, with 8 bases between the two germline ends. CDR3 length: 13 amino acids. Full variable domain (rest looked up from reference TRBV5-5 and TRBJ1-1): DAGVTQSPTHLIKTRGQQVTLRCSPISGHKSVSWYQQVLGQGPQFIFQYYEKEERGRGNFPDRFSARQFPNYSSELNVNALLLGDSALYLCASRTSLNTEAFFGQGTRLTVV.